This TCR beta chain was sequenced during a study of TIL therapy for anti-PD-1-resistant metastatic lung cancer. This was the immunoSEQ v3 assay. Profiled with immunoSEQ multiplex PCR; TCRdb holds only in-frame clones, not every one. This table has approximately 22,000 clones, about two thirds appearing once. Time point reported: pre-treatment sample, taken before nivolumab and TIL therapy. Germline V gene data show CDR1 as GTSNPN and CDR2 as SVGIG (reference sequence). This CDR3 contains 13 residues. V gave up 3 bases and J gave up 5 bases, with 12 bases separating them. The sample in question was blood, obtained at baseline. The chain is built from TRBV30 and TRBJ2-3; a possible D gene is TRBD1 (6 bases). The origin of this receptor is a person aged 25 to 85 with non-small cell lung cancer. CDR3 in amino acids: CAWSKGEIDTQYF. For the CDR3, the DNA is TGTGCCTGGAGCAAGGGGGAAATAGATACGCAGTATTTT.